A single sample gave rise to the 13 T cell receptor beta chains below, sequenced in a study of T cells after yellow fever vaccination. A single record per CDR3 protein comes from TCRdb applying MiXCR to the 5' RACE reads. The sample gives 230,000 or so distinct CDR3 sequences, approximately 3.5% of which show up once; around 19% is in the top ten. Sequenced here: PBMCs, sampled 15 days after the yellow fever booster vaccination. The receptors shown here come from a man between 18 and 35 years old who received the YFV17D yellow fever vaccine.

Many counts were recorded for this clonotype. J is TRBJ1-6 and V is TRBV7-2; no clear D gene. V was shortened by 5 bases and J by 8 bases, with 7 bases between the two germline ends. This CDR3 is 12 amino acids long. Per germline, CDR1 SGHTA and CDR2 FQGNSA. The CDR3 nucleotides are TGTGCCAGCAGCCCGTATGATTCACCCCTCCACTTT. Its translation: CASSPYDSPLHF.

This clonotype was seen repeatedly, ten times or more. This chain uses TRBV5-4 with TRBJ2-1, with D possibly TRBD1 on 6 matching bases. The V end lost 4 bases, the J end lost 14 bases, and 13 bases lay between the germline ends. The CDR3 is 11 residues long. Germline CDR1 reads SGHNT; CDR2 reads YYREEE (reference sequence). CDR3 nucleotide sequence: TGTGCCAGCAGCCACAGGACAGTGGAGTTCTTC. Protein product: CASSHRTVEFF.

In its sample, this clonotype was seen many times. The rearrangement uses TRBV5-1 and TRBJ1-6; D not certain. Trimming cost V 2 bases and J 0 bases, with 15 bases left between them. CDR3 length equals 18 residues. CDR1 SGHRS and CDR2 YFSETQ come from the germline V gene. The CDR3 here is CASSFRTSESSYNSPLHF. CDR3 DNA sequence: TGCGCCAGCAGCTTTAGGACTTCGGAGAGCTCCTATAATTCACCCCTCCACTTT.

There are many counts of this clonotype. The chain links TRBV20-1 to TRBJ1-2, with 7 bases matching TRBD1. Trimming at V came to 6 bases and at J to 0 bases, leaving 7 bases not matched to a gene. The CDR3 loop spans 14 amino acids. CDR1 and CDR2 (germline): DFQATT, SNEGSKA (reference sequence). The CDR3 DNA sequence: TGCAGTGCCCAAGACAGGGTTACTAACTATGGCTACACCTTC. Encoded protein: CSAQDRVTNYGYTF.

This clonotype was picked up many times. V usage is TRBV20-1 and J usage is TRBJ2-5, with a tentative D call TRBD1 (6 bases). Trimming removed 8 bases from V and 4 bases from J, with 14 bases in between. The CDR3 has 12 amino acids. Looked up from germline, CDR1 is DFQATT and CDR2 is SNEGSKA (reference sequence). The chain's CDR3 is CSLLSGAETQYF. The CDR3 region has the DNA TGCAGTCTACTTTCAGGGGCAGAGACCCAGTACTTC.

This clonotype was counted ten times or more. The chain has TRBV7-9 and TRBJ2-6, with 7 nucleotides matching TRBD2. V was pared by 6 bases and J by 2 bases, with 4 bases of the junction left unmatched. There are 15 residues in the CDR3. In germline, CDR1 is SEHNR, CDR2 FQNEAQ (reference sequence). CDR3 protein: CASRSTSAGANVLTF. For the CDR3, the DNA is TGTGCCAGCAGATCAACTAGCGCTGGGGCCAACGTCCTGACTTTC.

Ten or more counts support this clonotype. The chain couples TRBV20-1 to TRBJ1-5; 8 bases are a match to TRBD1. The CDR3 has 16 residues. V lost 5 bases, J lost 5 bases, and 14 bases stayed unmatched. Germline assignment: CDR1 DFQATT and CDR2 SNEGSKA (reference sequence). This CDR3 is CSAVPDRGLMYQPQHF. Here the CDR3 DNA reads TGCAGTGCTGTCCCCGACAGGGGATTAATGTATCAGCCCCAGCATTTT.

This clonotype came up many times. The chain has TRBV5-6 and TRBJ1-2; D remains unclear. This CDR3 has 13 residues. With 0 bases removed from V and 8 bases from J, the gap between germline ends came to 11 bases. CDR1 and CDR2 (germline): SGHDT, YYEEEE. DNA of the CDR3: TGTGCCAGCAGCTTGGTAGGGATAAGGGGCTACACCTTC. This encodes CASSLVGIRGYTF. The full variable domain, rest sourced from reference TRBV5-6 and TRBJ1-2, is DAGVTQSPTHLIKTRGQQVTLRCSPKSGHDTVSWYQQALGQGPQFIFQYYEEEERQRGNFPDRFSGHQFPNYSSELNVNALLLGDSALYLCASSLVGIRGYTFGSGTRLTVV.

This clonotype has ten or more counts. This chain connects TRBV4-3 to TRBJ1-6, with D perhaps matching TRBD1 (6 bases). This CDR3 comprises 14 residues. Trimming left V 6 bases short and J 7 bases short, with 13 bases between. CDR1 and CDR2 (germline): LGHNA, YSLEER. Here the CDR3 reads CASRIGTSNSPLHF. The CDR3 coding sequence is TGCGCCAGCAGAATCGGGACATCGAATTCACCCCTCCACTTT.

This clonotype has ten or more counts. The chain is built from TRBV10-3 and TRBJ2-1; maybe TRBD1 (8 bases). Germline V gene data show CDR1 as ENHRY and CDR2 as SYGVKD. Between the trimmed V and J ends, which lost 10 bases and 5 bases, there was a span of 18 bases. This CDR3 region has 14 residues. The CDR3 DNA reads as TGTGCCACCGGACAGGGAGGGCTTCACAATGAGCAGTTCTTC. This codes for CATGQGGLHNEQFF.

This clonotype has more than one count but fewer than ten. The chain couples TRBV3-1 to TRBJ1-1; TRBD1 is a possible D gene (6 bases). Trimming pared 4 bases from V and 6 bases from J, leaving 12 bases between. In germline, CDR1 is LGHDT, CDR2 YNNKEL (reference sequence). This CDR3 has 13 residues. The CDR3 region is CASSLGTPSEAFF. The CDR3 nucleotides are TGTGCCAGCAGCCTCGGGACACCGTCTGAAGCTTTCTTT.

The table lists this clonotype with many counts. The rearrangement joins TRBV7-9 to TRBJ2-3; 13 positions match TRBD2. Germline lookup yields CDR1 SEHNR and CDR2 FQNEAQ (reference sequence). CDR3 length: 15 residues. Trimming cost V 3 bases and J 4 bases; bases outside gene matches: 1. The CDR3 loop reads CASSLGTSGADTQYF. The CDR3 DNA sequence: TGTGCCAGCAGCTTGGGGACTAGCGGGGCAGATACGCAGTATTTT.

This clonotype has a count of ten or more. The chain links TRBV5-1 to TRBJ2-5, with D perhaps TRBD2 (7 bases). The CDR3 extends over 17 amino acids. The germline V gene encodes CDR1 SGHRS and CDR2 YFSETQ. Deletions cut 1 base from V and 0 bases from J, with 16 bases between. CDR3 DNA sequence: TGCGCCAGCAGCTTGTCTGGATCGGGGGGCTACCAAGAGACCCAGTACTTC. Protein: CASSLSGSGGYQETQYF.